The 19 T cell receptor beta chains given below trace back to one sample, sequenced in a study of blood T cell repertoires in COVID-19. The table came from immunoSEQ multiplex PCR; TCRdb's copy has only in-frame clones and leaves some out. The data show more than 300,000 clones, more than 85% seen once. Source material: PBMCs or T cells enriched from blood (not recorded which). These receptors all stem from a woman aged 30 to 39 who had recovered from COVID-19.

As DNA, the CDR3 is TGTGCCAGCAGCCAAGAACTAGCGGGGGTTCCCTACGAGCAGTACTTC. This codes for CASSQELAGVPYEQYF. The chain is built from TRBV4-2 and TRBJ2-7; the match to TRBD2 covers 11 bases. V was clipped by 0 bases and J by 2 bases; unmatched bases: 3. The CDR3 covers 16 residues. The V gene's germline CDR1 is LGHNA and CDR2 YNFKEQ.

This clone was counted once. The rearrangement uses TRBV18 and TRBJ1-3; D unresolved. The V and J ends lost 2 bases and 0 bases respectively, with 11 bases between them. Germline assignment: CDR1 KGHSH and CDR2 LQKENI. This CDR3 comprises 16 residues. CDR3 DNA: TGTGCCAGCTCACCAGCAGGAATGAGCTCTGGAAACACCATATATTTT. Translating gives CASSPAGMSSGNTIYF.

The chain combines TRBV7-2 with TRBJ2-1; 8 bases map to TRBD2. The CDR3 sequence is 17 residues long. The trim removed 5 bases at V and 8 bases at J, leaving 17 bases unmatched. The germline gives CDR1 SGHTA, CDR2 FQGNSA. The CDR3 here is CASSGPKRGGRVDEQFF. CDR3 coding DNA: TGTGCCAGCAGCGGACCTAAACGGGGGGGCCGTGTCGATGAGCAGTTCTTC. Full variable domain (outside the CDR3, taken from reference TRBV7-2 and TRBJ2-1): GAGVSQSPSNKVTEKGKDVELRCDPISGHTALYWYRQSLGQGLEFLIYFQGNSAPDKSGLPSDRFSAERTGGSVSTLTIQRTQQEDSAVYLCASSGPKRGGRVDEQFFGPGTRLTVL.

The V and J genes are TRBV19 and TRBJ2-2, with 14 bases that match TRBD2. Per the germline V gene, CDR1 is LNHDA and CDR2 is SQIVND (reference sequence). CDR3 length: 16 amino acids. The CDR3 region is CATGTSGSSDTGELFF. CDR3 in DNA: TGTGCTACAGGGACTAGCGGGAGTTCGGACACCGGGGAGCTGTTTTTT. The full variable domain, rest sourced from reference TRBV19 and TRBJ2-2, is DGGITQSPKYLFRKEGQNVTLSCEQNLNHDAMYWYRQDPGQGLRLIYYSQIVNDFQKGDIAEGYSVSREKKESFPLTVTSAQKNPTAFYLCATGTSGSSDTGELFFGEGSRLTVL.

V usage is TRBV28 and J usage is TRBJ2-3; TRBD2 might be the D (6 bases). V was clipped by 6 bases and J by 6 bases, with 19 bases between them. From germline, CDR1 is MDHEN and CDR2 SYDVKM. The CDR3 has 15 residues. The CDR3: CASRIAEPLRDTQYF. The CDR3, as DNA: TGTGCCAGCAGAATAGCGGAGCCCTTAAGGGATACGCAGTATTTT.

The J gene is TRBJ2-1, the V gene TRBV5-1, with D perhaps TRBD2 (5 bases). CDR1 and CDR2 (germline): SGHRS, YFSETQ. Trimming cost V 0 bases and J 0 bases, with 16 bases left between them. The CDR3 is 18 amino acids. The CDR3 protein is CASSLGLGSSSSYNEQFF. The CDR3 DNA is TGCGCCAGCAGCTTGGGCCTGGGGTCTAGCAGCTCCTACAATGAGCAGTTCTTC.

The gene calls are TRBV6-5 and TRBJ1-2, with no clear D. V was pared by 6 bases and J by 0 bases, with 14 bases between. CDR1 MNHEY and CDR2 SVGAGI come from the germline V gene. CDR3 length: 15 amino acids. CDR3: CASSLDMITNYGYTF. In DNA form, the CDR3 reads TGTGCCAGCAGCCTTGACATGATTACTAACTATGGCTACACCTTC.

The genes are TRBV28 and TRBJ2-5, with 9 bases lining up with TRBD2. The CDR3 is 19 residues long. Germline values: CDR1 MDHEN, CDR2 SYDVKM. Unmatched junction bases numbered 17, after V lost 3 bases and J lost 3 bases. The CDR3 DNA sequence: TGTGCCAGCAGTTTTGGGCACGGGGTAGCGGGGGAGGAGGAAGAGACCCAGTACTTC. Amino acid sequence: CASSFGHGVAGEEEETQYF. Variable domain in full (rest from reference TRBV28 and TRBJ2-5): DVKVTQSSRYLVKRTGEKVFLECVQDMDHENMFWYRQDPGLGLRLIYFSYDVKMKEKGDIPEGYSVSREKKERFSLILESASTNQTSMYLCASSFGHGVAGEEEETQYFGPGTRLLVL.

This clone was seen a handful of times. V gene TRBV19 combines with J gene TRBJ1-6; 8 bases are a match to TRBD1. The CDR3 loop spans 14 amino acids. The junction had 2 bases not matched to a gene; V was cut back by 3 bases and J by 7 bases. Germline V gives CDR1 LNHDA, CDR2 SQIVND (reference sequence). The CDR3 reads CASSIQGANSPLHF. The CDR3, as DNA: TGTGCCAGTAGTATTCAGGGGGCAAATTCACCCCTCCACTTT.

This clone came up a few times. The chain combines TRBV3-1 (or the pseudogene TRBV3-2) with TRBJ1-4; no definite D call. Trimming took 0 bases from V and 15 from J, leaving 8 bases between them. CDR1 is LGHDT and CDR2 is YNNKEL in the germline V gene (reference sequence). There are 11 residues in the CDR3. The CDR3 loop is CASSQERSMFF. Written as DNA, the CDR3 is TGTGCCAGCAGCCAAGAGAGGTCTATGTTTTTT.

The chain carries TRBV7-2 and TRBJ1-1; the match to TRBD1 covers 7 bases. Germline V lookup: CDR1 SGHTA, CDR2 FQGNSA. V shed 4 bases, J shed 5 bases, and the junction held 7 bases outside the gene matches. This CDR3 is 14 amino acids long. CDR3 in amino acids: CASSSSGGSTEAFF. DNA of the CDR3: TGTGCCAGCAGCTCCTCAGGGGGATCTACTGAAGCTTTCTTT.

The J gene is TRBJ2-3, the V gene TRBV7-9, with TRBD2 matching 15 bases. This CDR3 has 17 amino acids. With V trimmed by 5 bases and J by 3 bases, 6 bases remained unmatched. Germline CDR1 reads SEHNR; CDR2 reads FQNEAQ (reference sequence). CDR3 sequence: CASSRTSGRALTDTQYF. CDR3 DNA: TGTGCCAGCAGCCGGACTAGCGGGAGGGCACTGACAGATACGCAGTATTTT.

The sample holds one count of this clone. The CDR3 loop is CASSLIGREYEQYF. CDR3 coding DNA: TGTGCCAGCAGTTTAATCGGACGGGAATACGAGCAGTACTTC. V is TRBV28 and J is TRBJ2-7; D is possibly TRBD2 (5 bases). Germline CDR1 reads MDHEN; CDR2 reads SYDVKM. The CDR3 length is 14 residues. V was trimmed by 2 bases and J by 4 bases, leaving 12 bases between them.

The chain couples TRBV4-1 to TRBJ2-5; 14 bases line up with TRBD2. Trimming took 4 bases from V and 5 from J; bases not matched to a gene: 9. Germline loops: CDR1 MGHRA, CDR2 YSYEKL. The CDR3 covers 17 residues. The CDR3 coding sequence is TGCGCCAGCAGCCGCACGCGACTAGCGGGAGGGCCCGAGACCCAGTACTTC. This sequence encodes CASSRTRLAGGPETQYF.

In its sample, this clone was seen once. The chain carries TRBV9 and TRBJ2-7; a possible D gene is TRBD2 (6 bases). The V gene's germline CDR1 is SGDLS and CDR2 YYNGEE. The CDR3 loop spans 14 amino acids. V was shortened by 4 bases and J by 3 bases, with 14 bases between the two germline ends. CDR3 coding DNA: TGTGCCAGCAGCCAAGGGACTTCATTCTACGAGCAGTACTTC. Protein sequence: CASSQGTSFYEQYF.

This clone was seen only once. V is TRBV12-3 or TRBV12-4 and J is TRBJ1-5; TRBD1 is a possible D gene (6 bases). V lost 6 bases, J lost 4 bases, and 10 bases lay in between. The CDR3 has 13 amino acids. CDR3 residues: CASRQDSNQPQHF. Here the CDR3 DNA reads TGTGCCAGCAGGCAGGACAGTAATCAGCCCCAGCATTTT.

This sequence joins TRBV28 and TRBJ2-3; a weak D match, TRBD2 (5 bases). The CDR3 length is 13 residues. The germline CDR1 and CDR2 sequences are MDHEN and SYDVKM. Trimming stripped 11 bases from V and 6 bases from J, with 18 bases between. The CDR3 reads CASDSSPGDTQYF. CDR3 nucleotide sequence: TGTGCCTCCGACTCTTCACCGGGGGATACGCAGTATTTT.

This chain connects TRBV28 to TRBJ1-2, with D perhaps TRBD1 (5 bases). Germline values: CDR1 MDHEN, CDR2 SYDVKM. V dropped 5 bases and J dropped 0 bases, with 7 bases sitting between them. The CDR3 is made up of 13 amino acids. This CDR3 is CASSRGTNYGYTF. In DNA, the CDR3 is TGTGCCAGCAGTAGGGGTACTAACTATGGCTACACCTTC.

This clone was detected only once. The chain's CDR3 is CASSQGTSVSGNTIYF. Here the CDR3 DNA reads TGCGCCAGCAGCCAGGGTACTTCGGTCTCTGGAAACACCATATATTTT. The chain employs TRBV5-1 and TRBJ1-3, with D perhaps TRBD1 (5 bases). The CDR3 is made up of 16 amino acids. The V and J ends lost 4 bases and 0 bases respectively, with 14 bases between them. The germline CDR1 and CDR2 sequences are SGHRS and YFSETQ.